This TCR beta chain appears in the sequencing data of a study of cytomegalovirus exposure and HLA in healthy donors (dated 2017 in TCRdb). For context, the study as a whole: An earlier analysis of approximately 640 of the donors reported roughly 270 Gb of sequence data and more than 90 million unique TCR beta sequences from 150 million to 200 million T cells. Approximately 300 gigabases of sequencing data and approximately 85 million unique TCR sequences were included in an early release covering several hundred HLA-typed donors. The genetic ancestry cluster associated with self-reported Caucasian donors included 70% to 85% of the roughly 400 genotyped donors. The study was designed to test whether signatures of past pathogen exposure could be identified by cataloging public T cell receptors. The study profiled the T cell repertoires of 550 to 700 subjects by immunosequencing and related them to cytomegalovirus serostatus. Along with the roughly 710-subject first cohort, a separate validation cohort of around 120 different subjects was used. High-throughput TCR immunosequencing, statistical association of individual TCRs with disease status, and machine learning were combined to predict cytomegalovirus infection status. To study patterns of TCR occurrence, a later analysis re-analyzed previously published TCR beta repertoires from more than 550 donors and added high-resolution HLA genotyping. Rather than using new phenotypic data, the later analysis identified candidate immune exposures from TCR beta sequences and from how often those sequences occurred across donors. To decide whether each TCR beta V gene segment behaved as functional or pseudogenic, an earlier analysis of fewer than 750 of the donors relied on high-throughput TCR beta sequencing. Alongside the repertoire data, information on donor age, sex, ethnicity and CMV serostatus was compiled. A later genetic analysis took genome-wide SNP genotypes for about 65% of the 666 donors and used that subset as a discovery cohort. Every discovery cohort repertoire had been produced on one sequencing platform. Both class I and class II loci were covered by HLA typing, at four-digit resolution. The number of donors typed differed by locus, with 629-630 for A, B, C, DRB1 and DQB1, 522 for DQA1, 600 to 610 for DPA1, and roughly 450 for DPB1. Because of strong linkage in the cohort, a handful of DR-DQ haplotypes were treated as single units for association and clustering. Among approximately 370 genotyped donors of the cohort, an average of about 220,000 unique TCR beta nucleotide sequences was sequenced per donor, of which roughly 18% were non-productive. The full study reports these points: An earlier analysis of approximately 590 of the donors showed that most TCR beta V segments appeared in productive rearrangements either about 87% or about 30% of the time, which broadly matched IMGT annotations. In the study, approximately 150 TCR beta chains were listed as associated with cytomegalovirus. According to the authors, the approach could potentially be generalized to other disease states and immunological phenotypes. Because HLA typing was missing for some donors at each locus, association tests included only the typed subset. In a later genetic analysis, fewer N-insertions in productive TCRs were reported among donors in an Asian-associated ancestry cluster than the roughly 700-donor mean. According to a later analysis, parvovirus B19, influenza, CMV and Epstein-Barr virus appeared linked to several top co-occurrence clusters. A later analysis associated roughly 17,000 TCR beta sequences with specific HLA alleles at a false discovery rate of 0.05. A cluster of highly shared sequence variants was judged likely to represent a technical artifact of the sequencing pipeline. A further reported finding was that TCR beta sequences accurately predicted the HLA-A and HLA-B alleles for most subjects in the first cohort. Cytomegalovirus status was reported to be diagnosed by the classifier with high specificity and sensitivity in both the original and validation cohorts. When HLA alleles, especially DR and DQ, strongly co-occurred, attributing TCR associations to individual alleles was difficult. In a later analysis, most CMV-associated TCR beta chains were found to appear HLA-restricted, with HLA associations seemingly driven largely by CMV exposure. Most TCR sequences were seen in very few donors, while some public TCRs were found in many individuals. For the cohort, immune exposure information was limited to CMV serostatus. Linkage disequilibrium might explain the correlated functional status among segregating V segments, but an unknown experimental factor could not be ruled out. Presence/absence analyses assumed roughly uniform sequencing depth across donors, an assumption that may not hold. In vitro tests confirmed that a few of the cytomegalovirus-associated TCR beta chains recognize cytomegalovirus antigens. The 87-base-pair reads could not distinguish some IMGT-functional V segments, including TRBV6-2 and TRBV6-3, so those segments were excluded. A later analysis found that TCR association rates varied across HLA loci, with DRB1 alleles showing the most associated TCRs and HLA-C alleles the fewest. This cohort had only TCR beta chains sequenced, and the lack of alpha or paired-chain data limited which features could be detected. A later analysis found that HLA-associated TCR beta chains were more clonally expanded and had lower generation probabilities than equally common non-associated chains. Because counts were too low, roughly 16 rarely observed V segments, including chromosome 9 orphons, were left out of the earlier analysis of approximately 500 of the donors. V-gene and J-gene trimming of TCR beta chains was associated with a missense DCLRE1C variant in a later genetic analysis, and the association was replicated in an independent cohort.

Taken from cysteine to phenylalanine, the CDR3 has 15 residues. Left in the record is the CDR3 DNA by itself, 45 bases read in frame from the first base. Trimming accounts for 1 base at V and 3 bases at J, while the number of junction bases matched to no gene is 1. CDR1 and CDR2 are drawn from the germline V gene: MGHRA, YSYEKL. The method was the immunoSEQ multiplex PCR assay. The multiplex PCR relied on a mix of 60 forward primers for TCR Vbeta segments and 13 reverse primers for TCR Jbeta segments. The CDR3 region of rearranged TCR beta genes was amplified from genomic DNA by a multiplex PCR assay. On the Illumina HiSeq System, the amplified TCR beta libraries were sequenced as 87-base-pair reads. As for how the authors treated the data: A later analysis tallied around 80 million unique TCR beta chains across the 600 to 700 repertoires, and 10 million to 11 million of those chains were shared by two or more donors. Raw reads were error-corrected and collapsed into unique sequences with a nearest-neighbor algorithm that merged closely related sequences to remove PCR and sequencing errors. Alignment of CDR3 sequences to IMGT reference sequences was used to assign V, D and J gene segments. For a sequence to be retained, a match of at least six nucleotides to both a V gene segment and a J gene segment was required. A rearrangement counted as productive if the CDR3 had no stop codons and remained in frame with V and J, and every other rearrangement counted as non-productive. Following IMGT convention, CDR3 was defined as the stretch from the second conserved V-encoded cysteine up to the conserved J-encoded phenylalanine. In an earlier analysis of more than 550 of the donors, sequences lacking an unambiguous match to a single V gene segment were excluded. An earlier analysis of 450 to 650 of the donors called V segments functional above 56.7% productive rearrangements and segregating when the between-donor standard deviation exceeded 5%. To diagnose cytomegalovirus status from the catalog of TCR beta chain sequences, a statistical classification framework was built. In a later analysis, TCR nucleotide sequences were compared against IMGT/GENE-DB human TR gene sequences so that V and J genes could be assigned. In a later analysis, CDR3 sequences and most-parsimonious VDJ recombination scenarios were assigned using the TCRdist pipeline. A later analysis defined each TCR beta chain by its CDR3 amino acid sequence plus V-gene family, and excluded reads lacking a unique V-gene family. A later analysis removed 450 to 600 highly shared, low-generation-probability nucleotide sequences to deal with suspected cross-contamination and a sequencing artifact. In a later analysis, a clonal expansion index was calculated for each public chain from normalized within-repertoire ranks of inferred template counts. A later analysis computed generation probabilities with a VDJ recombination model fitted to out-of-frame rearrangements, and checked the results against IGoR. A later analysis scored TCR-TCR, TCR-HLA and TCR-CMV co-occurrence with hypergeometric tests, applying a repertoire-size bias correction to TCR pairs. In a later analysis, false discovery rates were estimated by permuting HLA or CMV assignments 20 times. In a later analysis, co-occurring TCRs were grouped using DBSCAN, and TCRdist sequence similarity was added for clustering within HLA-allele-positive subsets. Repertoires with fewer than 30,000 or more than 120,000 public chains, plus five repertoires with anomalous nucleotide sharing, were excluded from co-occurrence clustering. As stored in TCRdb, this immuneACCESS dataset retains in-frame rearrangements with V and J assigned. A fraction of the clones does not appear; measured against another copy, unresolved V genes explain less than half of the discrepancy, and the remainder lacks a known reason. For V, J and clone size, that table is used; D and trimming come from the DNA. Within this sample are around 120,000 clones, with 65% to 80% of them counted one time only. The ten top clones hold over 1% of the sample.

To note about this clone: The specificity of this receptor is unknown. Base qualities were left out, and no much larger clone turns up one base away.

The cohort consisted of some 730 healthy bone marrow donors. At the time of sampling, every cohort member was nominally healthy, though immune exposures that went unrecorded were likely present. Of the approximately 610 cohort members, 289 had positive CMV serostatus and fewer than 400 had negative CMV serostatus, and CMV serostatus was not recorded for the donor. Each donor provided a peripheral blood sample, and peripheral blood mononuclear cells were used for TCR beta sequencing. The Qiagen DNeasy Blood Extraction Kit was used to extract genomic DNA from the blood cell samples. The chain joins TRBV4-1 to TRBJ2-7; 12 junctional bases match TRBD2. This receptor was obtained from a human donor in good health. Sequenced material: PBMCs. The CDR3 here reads CASSQGLAGVYEQYF. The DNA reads TGCGCCAGCAGCCAAGGACTAGCGGGGGTCTACGAGCAGTACTTC.